One and the same sample provided the 5 T cell receptor beta chains below, sequenced in a study of T cells in Graves' hyperthyroidism and ophthalmopathy. Amplification of TCR beta CDR3 regions used RNA as the template. TCR CDR3 underwent first-round RT-PCR with the HTBI primer set. TCRdb redid the calling of the multiplex PCR reads with MiXCR, one entry per CDR3 protein. The table records approximately 620,000 distinct CDR3 sequences, about 16% of them present only once. Sequenced input: blood. These receptors all come from a woman in her thirties or forties with Graves' ophthalmopathy.

The chain has TRBV6-1 and TRBJ2-3; 8 bases align to TRBD1. CDR1 and CDR2 (germline): MNHNS, SASEGT. CDR3 length: 18 residues. The J segment lost 3 bases and the V segment lost 2 bases, leaving 13 bases of the junction unmatched. In nucleotides, the CDR3 is TGTGCCAGCAGTGAATCCCGCCGGGACAGGAGGCCTACAGATACGCAGTATTTT. It translates to CASSESRRDRRPTDTQYF.

This clonotype was counted many times. The chain joins TRBV6-1 to TRBJ2-5; D may match TRBD1 or TRBD2 (7 bases each). Trimming removed 6 bases from V and 3 bases from J, with 17 bases in between. CDR1 is MNHNS and CDR2 is SASEGT in the germline V gene. The CDR3 contains 15 residues. CDR3 nucleotides: TGTGCCAGCAGACGACAGGGAGGGTCGGAAGAGACCCAGTACTTC. As protein: CASRRQGGSEETQYF.

This clonotype appeared a few times. The DNA for the CDR3 is TGCAGCGTTGGTCCAGGAGATACGCAGTATTTT. This translates into CSVGPGDTQYF. The chain uses TRBV29-1 and TRBJ2-3; D not certain. The CDR3 consists of 11 residues. V was cut by 4 bases and J by 5 bases, with 7 bases left in between. Looked up from germline, CDR1 is SQVTM and CDR2 is ANQGSEA.

In DNA, the CDR3 is TGTGCCAGTTGGGACTACCCAGCTCCTGAAGCTTTCTTT. Its protein product is CASWDYPAPEAFF. This sequence joins TRBV27 and TRBJ1-1; D may be TRBD1 (5 bases). V was cut by 9 bases and J by 6 bases, with 17 bases left in between. Germline V lookup: CDR1 MNHEY, CDR2 SMNVEV (reference sequence). The CDR3 contains 13 residues.

This clonotype was seen at least ten times. The rearrangement links TRBV5-1 to TRBJ2-7; possible D gene TRBD1, 5 bases. Trimming pared 4 bases from V and 1 base from J, leaving 12 bases between. The CDR3 is made up of 14 amino acids. Germline loops: CDR1 SGHRS, CDR2 YFSETQ. Here the CDR3 DNA reads TGCGCCAGCAGCCCTGGGGCTATGTCCTACGAGCAGTACTTC. Translating gives CASSPGAMSYEQYF.